A single sample is the source of the 30 T cell receptor beta chains below, sequenced in a study of CD8 T cells in Susac syndrome. RNA amounts of 0.5 to 1 ug underwent reverse transcription with random hexamers. MiXCR, applied by TCRdb to the immunoSEQ multiplex PCR reads, yields one record per CDR3 protein. This table holds about 90,000 distinct CDR3 sequences, approximately 96% found once. The material sequenced was CD8+ T cells from PBMCs. The source of these receptors is a human donor with Susac syndrome.

As DNA, the CDR3 is TGTGCCAGCAGTTACTCGATCACGGTCCCAGCCTACGAGCAGTACTTC. It codes for CASSYSITVPAYEQYF. The chain combines TRBV6-5 with TRBJ2-7, with D unresolved. Trimming removed 0 bases at V and 2 bases at J, with 14 bases between. Germline CDR1 reads MNHEY; CDR2 reads SVGAGI. The CDR3 extends over 16 amino acids.

The genes are TRBV18 and TRBJ2-1; 8 bases map to TRBD2. V gave up 3 bases and J gave up 8 bases; unmatched junction bases: 6. The germline CDR1 and CDR2 sequences are KGHSH and LQKENI. This CDR3 has 14 residues. The CDR3 DNA follows: TGTGCCAGCTCACCTGGACTAGCAGTCGATGAGCAGTTCTTC. Its translation: CASSPGLAVDEQFF.

The chain uses TRBV4-2 and TRBJ1-4, with 8 positions matching TRBD1. The CDR3 spans 15 residues. Germline values: CDR1 LGHNA, CDR2 YNFKEQ. Losses at the gene ends were 5 bases for V and 3 bases for J; bases not matched to a gene: 5. For the CDR3, the DNA is TGTGCCAGCAGCGGAATGACAGGGGCTAATGAAAAACTGTTTTTT. It yields the protein CASSGMTGANEKLFF.

The rearrangement uses TRBV20-1 and TRBJ2-1; 8 bases match TRBD2. V was pared by 2 bases and J by 8 bases, with 14 bases of the junction left unmatched. The germline gives CDR1 DFQATT, CDR2 SNEGSKA (reference sequence). This CDR3 spans 16 amino acids. CDR3 in DNA: TGCAGTGCTAGAATTCCCGCGAGACTAGCGTACGATGAGCAGTTCTTC. This translates into CSARIPARLAYDEQFF.

The CDR3 sequence is CASSSRLAGLTDTQYF. The CDR3 coding sequence is TGTGCCAGCAGTTCCAGACTAGCGGGGCTCACAGATACGCAGTATTTT. The chain joins TRBV27 to TRBJ2-3, with 11 nucleotides matching TRBD2. V shed 4 bases, J shed 2 bases, and the junction held 5 bases outside the gene matches. The CDR3 totals 16 residues. The germline V gene has CDR1 MNHEY and CDR2 SMNVEV (reference sequence).

The V call is TRBV27, the J call TRBJ1-2, with TRBD1 as a possible D gene (6 bases). Trimming took 3 bases from V and 3 from J, leaving 11 bases between them. The CDR3 runs 14 residues. Germline loops: CDR1 MNHEY, CDR2 SMNVEV (reference sequence). The chain's CDR3 is CASSLAQGHYGYTF. CDR3 coding DNA: TGTGCCAGCAGTTTGGCACAGGGTCACTATGGCTACACCTTC.

This chain links TRBV15 with TRBJ2-7; TRBD2 is a possible D gene (5 bases). The CDR3 totals 14 residues. Germline assignment: CDR1 LNHNV and CDR2 YYDKDF (reference sequence). V shed 0 bases and J shed 2 bases, with 8 bases lying between them. In nucleotides, the CDR3 is TGTGCCACCAGCAGAGAGGGAGAGACCTACGAGCAGTACTTC. This codes for CATSREGETYEQYF.

This sequence joins TRBV25-1 and TRBJ1-2; 9 bases map to TRBD1. Germline V gene sequence: CDR1 MGHDK, CDR2 SYGVNS. The CDR3 runs to 13 residues. The V and J ends lost 9 bases and 8 bases, in that order; junction bases with no gene match: 10. CDR3 sequence (DNA): TGTGCCAGGAACAGGGGGCGCTTAGAAGGCTACACCTTC. Protein: CARNRGRLEGYTF.

In this sample, this clonotype turned up once. It is likely a read error, because the conserved phenylalanine at the end of the CDR3 is missing. The DNA is left out, because the CDR3 cannot be placed on it with certainty; the CDR3 is given as TCRdb lists it. This chain connects TRBV15 to TRBJ2-1. The CDR3 is 9 amino acids long, termini counted. From germline, CDR1 is LNHNV and CDR2 YYDKDF (reference sequence). The CDR3 spells CATPKISGL.

The chain employs TRBV18 and TRBJ1-5; D ambiguous. Between the trimmed V and J ends, which lost 4 bases and 4 bases, there was a span of 14 bases. Germline assignment: CDR1 KGHSH and CDR2 LQKENI. The CDR3 runs to 15 residues. In DNA form, the CDR3 reads TGTGCCAGCTCACACGAAGGACGGAATAATCAGCCCCAGCATTTT. It is translated as CASSHEGRNNQPQHF.

The V gene is TRBV20-1, the J gene TRBJ1-1; a possible D gene is TRBD1 (5 bases). The CDR3 extends over 12 amino acids. Germline V gene lookup returns CDR1 DFQATT and CDR2 SNEGSKA (reference sequence). V shed 5 bases and J shed 4 bases, with 11 bases lying between them. CDR3 DNA: TGCAGTGCTCAGGGTGAGGGCACTGAAGCTTTCTTT. It codes for CSAQGEGTEAFF.

The chain employs TRBV7-2 and TRBJ1-3, with a tentative D call TRBD1 (6 bases). V shed 0 bases and J shed 2 bases, with 8 bases lying between them. The CDR3 runs 15 residues. Germline lookup yields CDR1 SGHTA and CDR2 FQGNSA. This chain's CDR3 is CASSLASGAGNTIYF. In nucleotides, the CDR3 is TGTGCCAGCAGCTTAGCGTCAGGGGCTGGAAACACCATATATTTT.

This clonotype was seen more than once but under ten times. V usage is TRBV29-1 and J usage is TRBJ1-2; D is unresolved. In germline, CDR1 is SQVTM, CDR2 ANQGSEA. The CDR3 is 11 amino acids. Trimming took off 3 bases at V and 3 bases at J, with 5 bases between the two ends. The CDR3 loop is CSVEQDYGYTF. The DNA for the CDR3 is TGCAGCGTTGAGCAGGACTATGGCTACACCTTC.

This clonotype was recorded once. This chain joins TRBV12-3 or TRBV12-4 and TRBJ1-2, with a tentative D call TRBD1 (5 bases). The CDR3 spans 13 residues. V shed 4 bases and J shed 6 bases, with 12 bases lying between them. CDR3: CASSYRTRNGYTF. DNA of the CDR3: TGTGCCAGCAGTTACAGGACAAGGAATGGCTACACCTTC.

The chain links TRBV5-7 to TRBJ1-1, with D possibly TRBD1 on 6 matching bases. TRBV5-7 is an open reading frame whose function is uncertain. The ends were cut back, 1 base at V and 3 bases at J, with 10 bases in the middle. The CDR3 is 14 residues long. The CDR3: CASSLWGLDTEAFF. The CDR3 DNA sequence: TGTGCCAGCAGCTTGTGGGGGCTCGACACTGAAGCTTTCTTT.

This clonotype was detected once. The CDR3 DNA sequence: TGTGCCAGCAGTCGGGTCACTGGGCTCAATGGCTACACCTTC. The encoded protein is CASSRVTGLNGYTF. The rearrangement joins TRBV12-3 or TRBV12-4 to TRBJ1-2, with D unresolved. The CDR3 runs to 14 residues. The V gene lost 5 bases and the J gene lost 6 bases, with 16 bases spanning the gap.

The chain links TRBV18 to TRBJ1-4, with D hard to call. Germline assignment: CDR1 KGHSH and CDR2 LQKENI. The CDR3 is made up of 15 amino acids. V dropped 3 bases and J dropped 0 bases, with 8 bases sitting between them. Here the CDR3 DNA reads TGTGCCAGCTCACCTCTGCCAGCAACTAATGAAAAACTGTTTTTT. It translates to CASSPLPATNEKLFF.

This chain connects TRBV9 to TRBJ2-2; the D is unclear. Germline values: CDR1 SGDLS, CDR2 YYNGEE. The CDR3 loop spans 13 amino acids. V was cut by 0 bases and J by 3 bases, with 3 bases left in between. CDR3 in amino acids: CASSVEDTGELFF. In nucleotides, the CDR3 is TGTGCCAGCAGCGTAGAGGACACCGGGGAGCTGTTTTTT.

The chain's CDR3 is CASSLVRQGTDTQYF. For the CDR3, the DNA is TGTGCCAGCAGCTTAGTCCGACAGGGCACAGATACGCAGTATTTT. This chain connects TRBV7-2 to TRBJ2-3; the D gene is possibly TRBD1 (6 bases). Germline V lookup: CDR1 SGHTA, CDR2 FQGNSA. The length of the CDR3 is 15 residues. V lost 1 base and J 1 base, leaving 9 bases between the germline ends.

V usage is TRBV24-1 and J usage is TRBJ2-2, with D perhaps assigned TRBD1 or TRBD2 (5 bases each). This CDR3 contains 13 residues. Trimming pared 10 bases from V and 0 bases from J, leaving 8 bases between. Germline-derived CDR1 and CDR2 are KGHDR and SFDVKD. CDR3 loop: CATGTANTGELFF. The CDR3 nucleotides are TGTGCCACAGGGACGGCGAACACCGGGGAGCTGTTTTTT.

CDR3 protein: CASSKELPTDTQYF. The CDR3 nucleotides read TGTGCCAGTAGTAAGGAGCTTCCCACAGATACGCAGTATTTT. The V gene is TRBV19, the J gene TRBJ2-3, with unresolved D. CDR1 and CDR2 (germline): LNHDA, SQIVND (reference sequence). V lost 4 bases and J lost 2, with 10 bases in between. There are 14 residues in the CDR3.

The gene calls are TRBV4-2 and TRBJ1-2; unclear D gene. V gave up 0 bases and J gave up 4 bases, with 15 bases separating them. Germline V gives CDR1 LGHNA, CDR2 YNFKEQ. This CDR3 comprises 16 residues. CDR3: CASSQDKGLVSYGYTF. The CDR3 nucleotides are TGTGCCAGCAGCCAAGATAAAGGATTAGTGTCCTATGGCTACACCTTC.

This clonotype was detected once. The rearrangement uses TRBV19 and TRBJ1-1, with 9 positions matching TRBD1. Germline-derived CDR1 and CDR2 are LNHDA and SQIVND (reference sequence). This CDR3 spans 14 amino acids. V shed 7 bases, J shed 1 base, and the junction held 4 bases outside the gene matches. CDR3 loop: CASTWTGENTEAFF. The CDR3 DNA sequence: TGTGCCAGTACCTGGACAGGGGAGAACACTGAAGCTTTCTTT.

This chain joins TRBV7-9 and TRBJ1-2; 7 bases are shared with TRBD1. The CDR3 runs to 14 residues. Per the germline V gene, CDR1 is SEHNR and CDR2 is FQNEAQ (reference sequence). V shed 5 bases and J 8 bases; nucleotides not matched to a gene: 11. CDR3: CASSRQGTAGGYTF. For the CDR3, the DNA is TGTGCCAGCAGCCGACAGGGCACCGCGGGAGGCTACACCTTC.

The J gene is TRBJ2-7, the V gene TRBV9, with D unresolved. CDR3 length: 13 residues. Germline CDR1 SGDLS, CDR2 YYNGEE. With 0 bases removed from V and 4 bases from J, the gap between germline ends came to 8 bases. The CDR3 protein is CASSVAESYEQYF. Written as DNA, the CDR3 is TGTGCCAGCAGCGTAGCTGAGTCTTACGAGCAGTACTTC.

The rearrangement links TRBV24-1 to TRBJ2-7, with D possibly TRBD1 on 5 matching bases. V was clipped by 4 bases and J by 5 bases, with 14 bases between them. Germline assignment: CDR1 KGHDR and CDR2 SFDVKD. The CDR3 is 14 amino acids. The CDR3: CATSEGPQGHEQYF. The CDR3 coding sequence is TGTGCCACCAGTGAAGGTCCCCAGGGCCACGAGCAGTACTTC.

The chain combines TRBV27 with TRBJ1-5, with TRBD1 matching over 12 bases. The CDR3 runs to 17 residues. V shed 0 bases, J shed 4 bases, and the junction held 4 bases outside the gene matches. The V gene's germline CDR1 is MNHEY and CDR2 SMNVEV (reference sequence). CDR3 amino acids: CASSLSPGQGANQPQHF. DNA for the CDR3: TGTGCCAGCAGTTTATCCCCGGGACAGGGGGCAAATCAGCCCCAGCATTTT.

The chain is built from TRBV3-1 and TRBJ1-2, with 7 positions matching TRBD1. Per germline, CDR1 LGHDT and CDR2 YNNKEL (reference sequence). CDR3 size: 12 residues. The junction had 6 bases not matched to a gene; V was cut back by 4 bases and J by 10 bases. The CDR3 nucleotides read TGTGCCAGCAGCCCCTACAGGGGTGCCTACACCTTC. Translated: CASSPYRGAYTF.

This clonotype came up once. The chain employs TRBV6-2 or TRBV6-3 and TRBJ2-7, with 7 bases identical to TRBD1. From germline, CDR1 is MNHEY and CDR2 SVGEGT. This CDR3 comprises 13 residues. V dropped 7 bases and J dropped 3; count of bases not matched to a gene: 6. CDR3 amino acids: CASNLAGGYEQYF. The DNA of the CDR3 is TGTGCCAGCAACTTGGCAGGGGGCTACGAGCAGTACTTC.

V usage is TRBV24-1 and J usage is TRBJ1-5, with D possibly being TRBD1 (6 bases). Between the trimmed V and J ends, which lost 4 bases and 10 bases, there was a span of 13 bases. The V gene's germline CDR1 is KGHDR and CDR2 SFDVKD. CDR3 length: 13 amino acids. The DNA of the CDR3 is TGTGCCACCAGTGAGACAGGCCTCAGCCCCCAGCATTTT. Its translation is CATSETGLSPQHF.